These 4 T cell receptor beta chains came from one sample sequenced in a study of OX40 agonist ivuxolimab in advanced cancers. Libraries were constructed by the immunoSEQ multiplex PCR assay. Imported from immuneACCESS, the table was reduced by TCRdb to in-frame sequences with V and J called. These copies leave out some clones; in studies compared against another copy, an unresolved V gene accounts for under half, and the cause of the remainder is not known. Within this sample are thousands of clones, with approximately 73% of them counted one time only. The top ten clonotypes cover more than 55% of the sample. This specimen was CD4+ or CD8+ T cells sorted from blood, taken in a trial of the OX40 agonist ivuxolimab. These TCRs come from an adult with an advanced solid tumor such as melanoma, head and neck, liver or kidney cancer.

The chain carries TRBV4-1 and TRBJ1-1, with TRBD1 as a possible D gene (6 bases). The germline V gene encodes CDR1 MGHRA and CDR2 YSYEKL. V was cut by 1 base and J by 7 bases, with 13 bases left in between. This CDR3 contains 14 residues. CDR3 nucleotides: TGCGCCAGCAGCCAAGCTCCCAGGACAGTTGAAGCTTTCTTT. Residues: CASSQAPRTVEAFF.

This sequence joins TRBV27 and TRBJ2-7; 8 nucleotides align to TRBD1. Germline V gene sequence: CDR1 MNHEY, CDR2 SMNVEV (reference sequence). V dropped 6 bases and J dropped 7; count of bases not matched to a gene: 11. The CDR3 covers 14 residues. The DNA for the CDR3 is TGTGCCAGCAGCCTACAGGGGGATCAGCCAGAGCAGTACTTC. It encodes CASSLQGDQPEQYF.

The chain links TRBV7-9 to TRBJ1-6; no reliable D call. The CDR3 length is 12 residues. Trimming took 7 bases from V and 7 from J, leaving 8 bases between them. CDR1 SEHNR and CDR2 FQNEAQ come from the germline V gene (reference sequence). The CDR3 loop reads CASTRGNSPLHF. DNA of the CDR3: TGTGCCAGCACACGCGGGAATTCACCCCTCCACTTT.

This clone was counted between two and nine times. The gene calls are TRBV7-9 and TRBJ2-7; no clear D gene. Trimming took off 4 bases at V and 2 bases at J, with 9 bases between the two ends. Germline CDR1 SEHNR, CDR2 FQNEAQ (reference sequence). The CDR3 loop spans 13 amino acids. CDR3 protein: CASSSTETYEQYF. The CDR3 DNA reads TGTGCCAGCAGCTCTACAGAAACCTACGAGCAGTACTTC.